Each of the 6 T cell receptor beta chains below was sequenced from the same sample in a study of Graves' ophthalmopathy and Graves' hyperthyroidism. Amplification targeted the TCR beta CDR3 regions, with RNA transcripts as the source material. HTBI primers were used in a first-round RT-PCR, which preceded a second-round multiplex PCR. TCRdb analysed the multiplex PCR reads with MiXCR anew, one entry per CDR3 protein. The sample consists of approximately 480,000 distinct CDR3 sequences, roughly an eighth of them appearing once. The sequencing sample was made of blood. Every receptor here comes from a woman in her 30s with Graves' ophthalmopathy.

This clonotype was counted many times. V is TRBV11-2 and J is TRBJ1-2; 7 nucleotides line up with TRBD1. Looked up from germline, CDR1 is SGHAT and CDR2 is FQNNGV. The CDR3 has 15 residues. The junction had 6 bases not matched to a gene; V was cut back by 1 base and J by 4 bases. CDR3 amino acids: CASSLAGTAAYGYTF. In DNA, the CDR3 is TGTGCCAGCAGCTTAGCCGGGACAGCTGCCTATGGCTACACCTTC.

This clonotype was observed at least ten times. The chain combines TRBV28 with TRBJ2-7; the D is unclear. Germline lookup yields CDR1 MDHEN and CDR2 SYDVKM. V was trimmed by 8 bases and J by 6 bases, leaving 14 bases between them. This CDR3 spans 12 amino acids. CDR3 bases: TGTGCCAGCGAGACCCTCAACTTCGAGCAGTACTTC. It yields the protein CASETLNFEQYF.

This clonotype was seen at least ten times. V usage is TRBV9 and J usage is TRBJ1-1; perhaps TRBD1 as D (6 bases). Germline V lookup: CDR1 SGDLS, CDR2 YYNGEE. The CDR3 covers 13 residues. Trimming stripped 0 bases from V and 10 bases from J, with 13 bases between. CDR3 sequence: CASSVEAGEGAFF. In nucleotides, the CDR3 is TGTGCCAGCAGCGTAGAGGCAGGGGAAGGAGCTTTCTTT.

This clonotype has at least ten counts. The chain is built from TRBV19 and TRBJ2-2; D call uncertain. CDR3 size: 11 residues. V was pared by 9 bases and J by 6 bases, with 8 bases between. The germline V gene encodes CDR1 LNHDA and CDR2 SQIVND (reference sequence). CDR3 residues: CASPRAGELFF. The CDR3 DNA reads as TGTGCCAGCCCTCGTGCCGGGGAGCTGTTTTTT.

Only a few counts were recorded for this clonotype. The V call is TRBV4-1, the J call TRBJ1-2; D possibly corresponds to TRBD1 (5 bases). V was clipped by 2 bases and J by 2 bases, with 9 bases between them. Germline CDR1 reads MGHRA; CDR2 reads YSYEKL. CDR3 length equals 14 residues. This CDR3 is CASSQSGQNYGYTF. Here the CDR3 DNA reads TGCGCCAGCAGCCAATCGGGGCAGAACTATGGCTACACCTTC.

The V call is TRBV3-1, the J call TRBJ2-7; D might be TRBD2 (6 bases). CDR1 is LGHDT, CDR2 YNNKEL, per germline (reference sequence). There are 19 residues in the CDR3. V lost 0 bases and J 4 bases, leaving 25 bases between the germline ends. The CDR3 DNA is TGTGCCAGCAGCCAAGAACCGTATCGGGGGACCGGTCAACTTTACGAGCAGTACTTC. Residues: CASSQEPYRGTGQLYEQYF.